A single sample gave rise to the 8 T cell receptor beta chains below, sequenced in a study of shared clonotypes between healthy human individuals. Assay: immunoSEQ multiplex PCR; the TCRdb copy retains only in-frame clones and omits some. The table shows about 480,000 clones, with more than 65% occurring only once. The sequencing sample was made of PBMCs. The receptor set was obtained from a woman between 40 and 50 years old in good health. Some clones in this sample may be carry-over from other donors' samples.

This chain links TRBV28 with TRBJ2-7; no firm D call. The germline V gene encodes CDR1 MDHEN and CDR2 SYDVKM. The CDR3 sequence is 14 residues long. Trimming took off 8 bases at V and 2 bases at J, with 16 bases between the two ends. The CDR3 DNA sequence: TGTGCCAGCGTTGGCAACCCGAGGCCCTACGAGCAGTACTTC. As protein: CASVGNPRPYEQYF. Combining the CDR3 with reference TRBV28 and TRBJ2-7 gives the whole variable domain DVKVTQSSRYLVKRTGEKVFLECVQDMDHENMFWYRQDPGLGLRLIYFSYDVKMKEKGDIPEGYSVSREKKERFSLILESASTNQTSMYLCASVGNPRPYEQYFGPGTRLTVT.

The chain employs TRBV6-1 and TRBJ1-2; D might be TRBD1 (6 bases). V lost 5 bases, J lost 1 base, and 14 bases lay in between. The CDR3 covers 15 residues. Germline-derived CDR1 and CDR2 are MNHNS and SASEGT. CDR3 region: CASSLRGQGNYGYTF. The CDR3 coding sequence is TGTGCCAGCAGTCTTCGGGGGCAGGGTAACTATGGCTACACCTTC.

The rearrangement joins TRBV7-2 to TRBJ2-7; D could derive from TRBD1 or TRBD2 (5 bases each). Trimming took off 6 bases at V and 8 bases at J, with 14 bases between the two ends. This CDR3 spans 12 amino acids. Germline V gene lookup returns CDR1 SGHTA and CDR2 FQGNSA. CDR3 DNA sequence: TGTGCCAGCAGGTTGGGTGAGGGGCAGCAGTACTTC. It specifies CASRLGEGQQYF.

This clone appeared once. The rearrangement links TRBV4-2 to TRBJ2-3; D is ambiguous. CDR3 length equals 14 residues. V dropped 5 bases and J dropped 5 bases, with 14 bases sitting between them. Germline CDR1 and CDR2: LGHNA and YNFKEQ. Here the CDR3 reads CASSSATTQDTQYF. CDR3 nucleotide sequence: TGTGCCAGCAGCTCGGCTACTACGCAAGATACGCAGTATTTT.

In this sample, this clone turned up once. The chain joins TRBV13 to TRBJ1-2; a weak D match, TRBD1 (5 bases). Germline V gene sequence: CDR1 PRHDT, CDR2 FYEKMQ (reference sequence). V lost 8 bases to trimming and J lost 8 bases, with 21 bases between them. This CDR3 is built from 14 residues. CDR3 loop: CASRRGGTGMGYTF. In nucleotides, the CDR3 is TGTGCCAGCCGACGTGGGGGGACGGGGATGGGCTACACCTTC. Full variable domain (rest looked up from reference TRBV13 and TRBJ1-2): AAGVIQSPRHLIKEKRETATLKCYPIPRHDTVYWYQQGPGQDPQFLISFYEKMQSDKGSIPDRFSAQQFSDYHSELNMSSLELGDSALYFCASRRGGTGMGYTFGSGTRLTVV.

There are a few counts of this clone. The same CDR3 can be traced to other DNA sequences in this sample. The chain combines TRBV6-6 with TRBJ2-7; D remains unclear. V shed 4 bases and J shed 4 bases, with 5 bases lying between them. In germline, CDR1 is MNHNY, CDR2 SVGAGI (reference sequence). There are 11 residues in the CDR3. The CDR3 here is CASSSRYEQYF. In nucleotides, the CDR3 is TGTGCCAGCAGTTCAAGGTACGAGCAGTACTTC.

This clone was counted a few times. This chain links TRBV9 with TRBJ2-7, with D perhaps matching TRBD1 (5 bases). Germline CDR1 is SGDLS and CDR2 is YYNGEE. The CDR3 has 15 residues. Trimming removed 2 bases from V and 0 bases from J, with 12 bases in between. CDR3 sequence (DNA): TGTGCCAGCAGCGTGGGGCCAGGCCTCTCCTACGAGCAGTACTTC. Translating gives CASSVGPGLSYEQYF.

Of note for this clone: The junction departs from the called germline gene at one end, perhaps through a read error. The chain has TRBV2 and TRBJ2-1, with 13 positions matching TRBD2. The CDR3 loop spans 14 amino acids. The germline CDR1 and CDR2 sequences are SNHLY and FYNNEI. CDR3 loop: CASREGLAGDEQFF. CDR3 bases: TGTGCCAGCAGGGAAGGACTAGCGGGAGATGAGCAGTTCTTC.